These T cell receptor beta chains were read from a single sample in a study of shared clonotypes between healthy human individuals. Profiling relied on immunoSEQ multiplex PCR, and the TCRdb table lists in-frame clones only, not all of them. Altogether some 1,100,000 clones are present, approximately 80% being singletons, with the ten largest covering about 0.52%. Source material: memory CD4+ T cells from PBMCs. Source of these receptors: a man aged 18-30 years in good health. Some clones in this sample may be carry-over from other donors' samples. The conserved cysteine and the conserved F or W are not part of the CDR3 here.

v_gene	j_gene	CDR3aa
TRBV15	TRBJ2-1	ATSRSGRPEQF
TRBV5-4	TRBJ2-7	ASSSSGTLYEQY
TRBV5-1	TRBJ2-2	ASSLEGPAGELF
TRBV28	TRBJ2-2	ASAQGGNTGELF
TRBV5-1	TRBJ1-2	ASSPGGTSLGNYGYT
TRBV5-1	TRBJ2-5	ASSLAVREGETQY
TRBV5-5	TRBJ2-1	ASSSGWRSSYNEQF
TRBV28	TRBJ2-1	ASGPGRAYNEQF
TRBV25-1	TRBJ2-2	ASSSAGVTLGNTGELF
TRBV11-2	TRBJ2-5	ATRTTRDREGQY
TRBV2	TRBJ2-1	ASSSGTRGGNEQF
TRBV9	TRBJ2-7	ASSVDSGRENEQY
TRBV19	TRBJ2-1	ASSIAFRNGGTDEQF
TRBV12-5	TRBJ2-1	ASGLVRGPSGYNEQF
TRBV6-6	TRBJ2-7	ASSYSIGFGEQY
TRBV9	TRBJ2-7	ASSVSPGTTYEQY
TRBV6-5	TRBJ2-7	ASSRADRDRLY
TRBV4-1	TRBJ2-3	ASSQDRVSTDTQY
TRBV7-9	TRBJ1-1	ASSLSRQAPEAF
TRBV4-1	TRBJ2-1	ASSSGTSGSYEQF
TRBV19	TRBJ1-2	ASLQGEYGYT
TRBV7-6	TRBJ2-2	ASSLGTTNTGELF
TRBV5-1	TRBJ2-2	ASSLEVVGANTGELF
TRBV9	TRBJ2-1	ASSVWSEPYNEQF
TRBV7-2	TRBJ1-5	ASSLAGALNQPQH
TRBV6-1	TRBJ1-4	ASRKAPRGEKLF
TRBV7-9	TRBJ2-1	ASSLNQRGNEQF
TRBV18	TRBJ1-1	ASSPLTGAHEAF
TRBV28	TRBJ1-4	ASSPRNPAAGRREKLF
TRBV2	TRBJ1-5	ASSGGQSNQPQH
TRBV28	TRBJ2-5	ASRPYFSGRAVEQTQY
TRBV5-1	TRBJ2-5	ASSLEVGDPQETQY
TRBV11-2	TRBJ2-7	ASSPGPYEQY
TRBV6-7	TRBJ1-3	AVPRTPGNTIY
TRBV28	TRBJ2-7	ATGLPLNSYEQY
TRBV4-2	TRBJ2-1	ASSQEGLAGGLNFYNEQF
TRBV9	TRBJ2-6	ASSPTGGPHLSGANVLT
TRBV4-1	TRBJ2-1	ASSQDGTGVNEQF
TRBV5-4	TRBJ2-2	ASSPRPGLRKETGELF
TRBV5-4	TRBJ2-5	ASSRAAGVGEETQY
TRBV5-1	TRBJ1-3	ASGPSFSGNTIY
TRBV30	TRBJ2-2	AWSVQRNTGELF
TRBV5-5	TRBJ1-2	ASSSTNGIGYT
TRBV5-1	TRBJ2-5	ASSLTGTGEETQY
TRBV18	TRBJ2-3	ASSPPGGSLTWGTDTQY
TRBV27	TRBJ1-5	ASSETDRGGSNQPQH
TRBV5-5	TRBJ2-7	ASSLRIVQLEQY
TRBV9	TRBJ2-7	ASSVEALSSYEQY
TRBV2	TRBJ1-2	ASSAGTLPHGYT
TRBV5-6	TRBJ1-2	ASSVQGVHYGYT
TRBV11-1	TRBJ2-1	ASSLAKAGGPYNEQF
TRBV30	TRBJ1-5	AWSATVYYQPQH
TRBV5-1	TRBJ2-1	ASSVDRGDYNEQF
TRBV30	TRBJ2-3	AWNPGEYNTDTQY
TRBV19	TRBJ1-1	ASTPDRGTEAF
TRBV28	TRBJ2-7	ASSLGGQGTYEQY
TRBV11-3	TRBJ2-2	ASSLESGNTGELF
TRBV11-2	TRBJ2-7	ASSPRGGGYYEQY
TRBV5-1	TRBJ2-2	ASSLATTNTGYGELF
TRBV9	TRBJ1-1	ASSVAGQGGTEAF